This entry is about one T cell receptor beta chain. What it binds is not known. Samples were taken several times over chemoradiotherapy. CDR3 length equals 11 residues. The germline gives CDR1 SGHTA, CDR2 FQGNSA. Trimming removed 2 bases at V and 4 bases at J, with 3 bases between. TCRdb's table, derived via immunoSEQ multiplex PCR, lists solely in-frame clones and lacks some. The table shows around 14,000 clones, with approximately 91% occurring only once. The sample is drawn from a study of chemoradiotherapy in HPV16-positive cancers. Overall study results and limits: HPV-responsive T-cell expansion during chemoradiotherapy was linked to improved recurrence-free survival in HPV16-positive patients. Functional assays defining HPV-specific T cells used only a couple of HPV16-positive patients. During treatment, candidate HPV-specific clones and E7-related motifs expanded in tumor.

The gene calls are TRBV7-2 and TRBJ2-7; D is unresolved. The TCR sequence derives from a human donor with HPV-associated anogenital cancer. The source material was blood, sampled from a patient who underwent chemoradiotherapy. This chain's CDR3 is CASSLFYEQYF. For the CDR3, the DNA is TGTGCCAGCAGCTTATTTTACGAGCAGTACTTC.